This T cell receptor (beta chain) came from a study of blood T cells in healthy people across ages. The CDR3 is made up of 14 amino acids. The ends were cut back, 4 bases at V and 1 base at J, with 11 bases in the middle. Through a sample-barcoded 5' primer and a J-beta primer mix, a second PCR was run for roughly 6 to 12 cycles. MiXCR, applied by TCRdb to the 5' RACE reads, yields one record per CDR3 protein. The table has about 840,000 distinct CDR3 sequences, around 29% seen once. Many counts were recorded for this clonotype. These data were also filed under a second study, of T cells of mothers and their children.

The chain employs TRBV12-3 or TRBV12-4 and TRBJ2-7; D is perhaps TRBD1 (6 bases). The TCR originated in a woman between 35 and 50 years old in good health. Sample: blood. CDR3 protein: CASSYQGKSYEQYF. The CDR3, as DNA: TGTGCCAGCAGTTATCAGGGGAAGTCCTACGAGCAGTACTTC.